This T cell receptor (beta chain) was identified during a study of blood T cell repertoires in COVID-19. As for the study in general: Sources were T cells, B-cell-depleted T cells, or PBMCs; the material itself was cDNA or gDNA.

Here immunoSEQ multiplex PCR was the method, and the copy in TCRdb shows in-frame clones only, minus some. The repertoire holds under 200,000 clones, with 89% as singletons. The CDR3 is 15 residues long. V lost 1 base and J lost 4; bases outside the gene matches: 2. Looked up from germline, CDR1 is KGHSH and CDR2 is LQKENI. J is TRBJ1-5 and V is TRBV18, with TRBD1 matching over 9 bases. The sequence was collected from a woman under 30 who had recovered from COVID-19. Sequencing was done on a sample of PBMCs or T cells enriched from blood (not recorded which). DNA for the CDR3: TGTGCCAGCTCACCACAAGGGACAGGGAATCAGCCCCAGCATTTT. Translated, it gives CASSPQGTGNQPQHF.